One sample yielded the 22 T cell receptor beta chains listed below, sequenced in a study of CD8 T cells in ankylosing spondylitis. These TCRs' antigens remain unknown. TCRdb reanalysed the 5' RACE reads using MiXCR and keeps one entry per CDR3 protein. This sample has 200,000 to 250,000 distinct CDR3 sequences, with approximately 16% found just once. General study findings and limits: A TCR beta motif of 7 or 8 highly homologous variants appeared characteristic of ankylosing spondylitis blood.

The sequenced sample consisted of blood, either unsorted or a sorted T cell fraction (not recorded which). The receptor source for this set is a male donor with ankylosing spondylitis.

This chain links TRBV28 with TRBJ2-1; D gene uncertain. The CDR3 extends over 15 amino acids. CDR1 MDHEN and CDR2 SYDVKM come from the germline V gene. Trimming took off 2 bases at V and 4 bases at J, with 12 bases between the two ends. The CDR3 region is CASSLANHLYNEQFF. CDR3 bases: TGTGCCAGCAGTTTAGCGAACCATCTTTACAATGAGCAGTTCTTC. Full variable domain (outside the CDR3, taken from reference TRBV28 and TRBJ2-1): DVKVTQSSRYLVKRTGEKVFLECVQDMDHENMFWYRQDPGLGLRLIYFSYDVKMKEKGDIPEGYSVSREKKERFSLILESASTNQTSMYLCASSLANHLYNEQFFGPGTRLTVL.

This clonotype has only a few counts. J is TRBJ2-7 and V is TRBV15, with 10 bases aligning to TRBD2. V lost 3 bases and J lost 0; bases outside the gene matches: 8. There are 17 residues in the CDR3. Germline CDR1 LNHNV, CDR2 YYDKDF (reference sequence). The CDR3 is CATSSDGTSEPSYEQYF. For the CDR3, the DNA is TGTGCCACCAGCAGTGATGGGACTAGCGAGCCCTCCTACGAGCAGTACTTC.

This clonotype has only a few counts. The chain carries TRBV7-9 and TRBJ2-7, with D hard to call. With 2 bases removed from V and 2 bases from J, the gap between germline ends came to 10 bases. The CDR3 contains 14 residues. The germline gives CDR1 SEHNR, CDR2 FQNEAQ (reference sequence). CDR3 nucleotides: TGTGCCAGCAGCTTACGCGACCGACCCTACGAGCAGTACTTC. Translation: CASSLRDRPYEQYF.

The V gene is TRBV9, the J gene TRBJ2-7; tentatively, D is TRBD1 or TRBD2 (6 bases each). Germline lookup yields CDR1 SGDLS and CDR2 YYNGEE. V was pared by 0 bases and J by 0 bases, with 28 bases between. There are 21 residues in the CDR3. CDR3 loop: CASSVVVYERGELQLSYEQYF. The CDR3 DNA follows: TGTGCCAGCAGCGTAGTGGTTTATGAGAGGGGGGAACTACAGCTCTCCTACGAGCAGTACTTC.

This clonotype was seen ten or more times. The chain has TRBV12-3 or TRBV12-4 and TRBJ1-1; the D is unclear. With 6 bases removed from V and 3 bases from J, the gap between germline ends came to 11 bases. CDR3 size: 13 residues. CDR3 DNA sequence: TGTGCCAGCAGCGAACCGAGAGACACTGAAGCTTTCTTT. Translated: CASSEPRDTEAFF.

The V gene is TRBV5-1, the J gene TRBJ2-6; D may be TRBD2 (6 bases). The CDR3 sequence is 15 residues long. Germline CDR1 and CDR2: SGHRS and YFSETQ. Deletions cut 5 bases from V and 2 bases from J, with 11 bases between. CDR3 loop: CASSQEGAGANVLTF. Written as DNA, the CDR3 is TGCGCCAGCAGTCAGGAGGGAGCTGGGGCCAACGTCCTGACTTTC. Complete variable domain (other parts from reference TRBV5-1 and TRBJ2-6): KAGVTQTPRYLIKTRGQQVTLSCSPISGHRSVSWYQQTPGQGLQFLFEYFSETQRNKGNFPGRFSGRQFSNSRSEMNVSTLELGDSALYLCASSQEGAGANVLTFGAGSRLTVL.

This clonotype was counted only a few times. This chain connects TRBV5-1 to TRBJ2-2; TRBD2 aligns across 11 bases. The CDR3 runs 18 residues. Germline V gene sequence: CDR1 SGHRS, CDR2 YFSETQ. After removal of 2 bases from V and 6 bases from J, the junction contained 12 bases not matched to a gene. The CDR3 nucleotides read TGCGCCAGCAGCTTCCGACTAGCGGGGACCCCCGGTTCCGGGGAGCTGTTTTTT. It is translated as CASSFRLAGTPGSGELFF.

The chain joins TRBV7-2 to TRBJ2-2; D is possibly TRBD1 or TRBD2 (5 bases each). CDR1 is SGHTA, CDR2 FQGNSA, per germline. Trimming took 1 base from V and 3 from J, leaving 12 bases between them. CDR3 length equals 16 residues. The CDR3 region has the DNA TGTGCCAGCAGCTTAGTGAGGGGAGCGGACACCGGGGAGCTGTTTTTT. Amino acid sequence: CASSLVRGADTGELFF.

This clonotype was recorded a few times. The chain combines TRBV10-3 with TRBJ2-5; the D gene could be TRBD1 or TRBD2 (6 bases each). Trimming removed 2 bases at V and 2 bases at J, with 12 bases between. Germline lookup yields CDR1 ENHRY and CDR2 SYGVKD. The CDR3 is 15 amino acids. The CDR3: CAISEPGGGQETQYF. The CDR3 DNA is TGTGCCATCAGTGAGCCCGGAGGGGGGCAAGAGACCCAGTACTTC.

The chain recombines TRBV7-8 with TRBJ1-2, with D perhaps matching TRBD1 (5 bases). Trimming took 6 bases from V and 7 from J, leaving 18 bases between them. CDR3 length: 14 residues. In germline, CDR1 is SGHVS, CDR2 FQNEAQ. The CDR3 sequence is CASSRGGGAAGYTF. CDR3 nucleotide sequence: TGTGCCAGCAGTAGAGGAGGCGGGGCGGCTGGCTACACCTTC.

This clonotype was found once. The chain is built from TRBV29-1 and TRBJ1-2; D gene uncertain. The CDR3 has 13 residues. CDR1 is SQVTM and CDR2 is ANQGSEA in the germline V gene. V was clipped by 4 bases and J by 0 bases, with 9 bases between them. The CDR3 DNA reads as TGCAGCGTTGTCGGGATACCTAACTATGGCTACACCTTC. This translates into CSVVGIPNYGYTF.

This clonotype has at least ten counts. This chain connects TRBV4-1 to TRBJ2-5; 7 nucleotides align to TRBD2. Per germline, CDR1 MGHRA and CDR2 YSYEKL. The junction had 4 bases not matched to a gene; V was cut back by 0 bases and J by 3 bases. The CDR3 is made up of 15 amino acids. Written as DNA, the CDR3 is TGCGCCAGCAGCCAAGATTGGCTAGCGGAAGAGACCCAGTACTTC. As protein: CASSQDWLAEETQYF.

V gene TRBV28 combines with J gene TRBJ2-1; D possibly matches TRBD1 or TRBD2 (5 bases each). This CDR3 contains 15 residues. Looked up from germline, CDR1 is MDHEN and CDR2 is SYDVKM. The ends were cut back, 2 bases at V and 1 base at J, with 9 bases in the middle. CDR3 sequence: CASSLVEGSYNEQFF. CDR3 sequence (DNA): TGTGCCAGCAGTTTAGTAGAGGGGTCCTACAATGAGCAGTTCTTC.

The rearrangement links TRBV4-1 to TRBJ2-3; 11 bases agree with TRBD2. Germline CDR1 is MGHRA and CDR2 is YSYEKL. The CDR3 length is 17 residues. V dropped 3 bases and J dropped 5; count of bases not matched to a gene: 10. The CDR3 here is CASSHPPSSGGQDTQYF. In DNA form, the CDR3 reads TGCGCCAGCAGCCACCCTCCGTCTAGCGGGGGGCAAGATACGCAGTATTTT.

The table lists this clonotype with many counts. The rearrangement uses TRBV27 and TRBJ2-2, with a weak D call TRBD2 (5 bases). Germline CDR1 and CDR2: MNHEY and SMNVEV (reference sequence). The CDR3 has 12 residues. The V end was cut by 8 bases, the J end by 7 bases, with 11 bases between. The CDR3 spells CASRSGGGELFF. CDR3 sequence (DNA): TGTGCCAGCCGAAGCGGAGGCGGGGAGCTGTTTTTT.

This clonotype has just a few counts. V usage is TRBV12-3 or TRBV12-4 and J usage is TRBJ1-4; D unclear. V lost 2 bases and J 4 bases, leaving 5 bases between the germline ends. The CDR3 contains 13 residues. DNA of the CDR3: TGTGCCAGCAGTTTACTGGGTAATGAAAAACTGTTTTTT. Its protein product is CASSLLGNEKLFF.

CDR3 nucleotides: TGTGCCAGCAGCCTTTCCCCCCAGGGTGAGGCTTTCTTT. As protein: CASSLSPQGEAFF. The V and J genes are TRBV11-2 and TRBJ1-1, with D possibly being TRBD1 (5 bases). CDR1 and CDR2 (germline): SGHAT, FQNNGV. There are 13 residues in the CDR3. The ends were cut back, 5 bases at V and 11 bases at J, with 18 bases in the middle.

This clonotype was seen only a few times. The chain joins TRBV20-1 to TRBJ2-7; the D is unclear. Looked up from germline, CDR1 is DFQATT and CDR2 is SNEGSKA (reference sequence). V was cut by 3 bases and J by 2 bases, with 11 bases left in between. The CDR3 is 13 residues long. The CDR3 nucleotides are TGCAGTGCTAGTGACGGGTATACCTACGAGCAGTACTTC. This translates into CSASDGYTYEQYF.

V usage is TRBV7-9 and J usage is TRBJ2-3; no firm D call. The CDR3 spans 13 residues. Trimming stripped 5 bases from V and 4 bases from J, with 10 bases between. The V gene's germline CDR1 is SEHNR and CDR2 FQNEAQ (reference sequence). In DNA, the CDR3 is TGTGCCAGCAGCCCGGAAGGGTCAGATACGCAGTATTTT. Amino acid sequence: CASSPEGSDTQYF.

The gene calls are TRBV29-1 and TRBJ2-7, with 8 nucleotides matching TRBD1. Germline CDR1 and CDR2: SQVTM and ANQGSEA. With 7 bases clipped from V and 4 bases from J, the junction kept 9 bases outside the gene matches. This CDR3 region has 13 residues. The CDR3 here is CSARQGTLYEQYF. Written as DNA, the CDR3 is TGCAGCGCCAGACAGGGGACCCTTTACGAGCAGTACTTC.

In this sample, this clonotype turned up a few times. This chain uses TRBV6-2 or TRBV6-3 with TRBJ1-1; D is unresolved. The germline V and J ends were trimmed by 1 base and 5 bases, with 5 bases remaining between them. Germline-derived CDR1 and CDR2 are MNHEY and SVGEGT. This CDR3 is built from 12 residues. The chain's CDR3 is CASSYLGTEAFF. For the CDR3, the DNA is TGTGCCAGCAGTTACTTAGGGACTGAAGCTTTCTTT.

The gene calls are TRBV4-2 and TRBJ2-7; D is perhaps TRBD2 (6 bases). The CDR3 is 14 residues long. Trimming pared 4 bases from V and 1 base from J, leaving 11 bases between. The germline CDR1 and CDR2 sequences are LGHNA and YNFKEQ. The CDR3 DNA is TGTGCCAGCAGCCCTGCGGGACCATCCTACGAGCAGTACTTC. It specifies CASSPAGPSYEQYF.